The entry below gives a single TCR beta chain sequence along with its context. The protocol was immunoSEQ multiplex PCR, while the TCRdb copy is restricted to in-frame clones and leaves out a portion. The table lists roughly 230,000 clones, 80% to 90% of them singletons. CDR1 and CDR2 from the germline V gene are KGHSH and LQKENI. The V and J ends lost 1 base and 1 base respectively, with 10 bases between them. This CDR3 is 15 amino acids long. This sample is drawn from a study of blood T cell repertoires in COVID-19. The source of this sequence is a woman aged 40 to 50 who had recovered from COVID-19. The chain recombines TRBV18 with TRBJ1-2; D is unclear. What was sequenced was peripheral blood. CDR3 sequence (DNA): TGTGCCAGCTCACCACAAGGCGGAGATAACTATGGCTACACCTTC. It translates to CASSPQGGDNYGYTF.